These 31 T cell receptor beta chains were sequenced from one sample in a study of response to subunit inactivated influenza vaccine. TCRdb recomputed calls from the RT-PCR reads with MiXCR, one row per CDR3 protein. The sample holds fewer than 600,000 distinct CDR3 sequences, 7.2% seen once. The input for sequencing was PBMCs from blood, taken approximately 25 months after vaccination. These receptors were taken from a man aged 50-75 years who received an inactivated influenza vaccine.

The chain joins TRBV20-1 to TRBJ2-1; TRBD2 matches 7 bases. V trimming: 3 bases; J trimming: 4 bases; junction bases outside the gene matches: 9. The germline V gene encodes CDR1 DFQATT and CDR2 SNEGSKA (reference sequence). The CDR3 extends over 15 amino acids. CDR3 DNA sequence: TGCAGTGCTAGTAGTACGCTAGCGGCTTACAATGAGCAGTTCTTC. Residues: CSASSTLAAYNEQFF.

The CDR3 sequence is CASSLDRGSAFF. CDR3 nucleotide sequence: TGTGCCAGCAGCTTGGACAGGGGCTCGGCTTTCTTT. This rearrangement joins TRBV7-2 to TRBJ1-1, with 9 bases that match TRBD1. Germline lookup yields CDR1 SGHTA and CDR2 FQGNSA. J was trimmed by 11 bases and V by 3 bases; bases with no gene match: 4. The CDR3 length is 12 residues.

This clonotype was found many times. V gene TRBV10-3 combines with J gene TRBJ1-4, with D perhaps TRBD1 (5 bases). This CDR3 has 17 residues. Trimming removed 4 bases at V and 7 bases at J, with 22 bases between. CDR1 is ENHRY and CDR2 is SYGVKD in the germline V gene. CDR3 nucleotides: TGTGCCATCAGTGGCGGTTCCCCGCGGGGCACAGGTGAAAAACTGTTTTTT. It codes for CAISGGSPRGTGEKLFF.

Comment on this clonotype: Being one base from a much bigger clone, this may be a read error. CDR3 nucleotides: TGCAGTTTTAAGGACGGCGGGGGGACAGATACGCAGCATTTT. Translation gives CSFKDGGGTDTQHF. This chain links TRBV20-1 with TRBJ2-3; 7 nucleotides align to TRBD1. The DNA matches TRBJ1-5 better at its end, which makes the J call doubtful. Germline V lookup: CDR1 DFQATT, CDR2 SNEGSKA (reference sequence). The CDR3 extends over 14 amino acids.

This clonotype has at least ten counts. J is TRBJ2-2 and V is TRBV15; TRBD2 matches 8 bases. Germline V gives CDR1 LNHNV, CDR2 YYDKDF (reference sequence). This CDR3 region has 15 residues. Losses at the gene ends were 7 bases for V and 0 bases for J; bases not matched to a gene: 4. CDR3 sequence reads: CATKSGLANTGELFF. The CDR3 bases are TGTGCCACCAAGTCGGGACTAGCGAACACCGGGGAGCTGTTTTTT. Based on the CDR3 plus reference TRBV15 and TRBJ2-2, the full variable domain is DAMVIQNPRYQVTQFGKPVTLSCSQTLNHNVMYWYQQKSSQAPKLLFHYYDKDFNNEADTPDNFQSRRPNTSFCFLDIRSPGLGDTAMYLCATKSGLANTGELFFGEGSRLTVL.

This clonotype occurred a few times. This sequence joins TRBV28 and TRBJ2-2; TRBD1 agrees at 9 bases. The V gene's germline CDR1 is MDHEN and CDR2 SYDVKM. The CDR3 totals 15 residues. The trim removed 5 bases at V and 5 bases at J, leaving 6 bases unmatched. CDR3 region: CASSPDRGGTGELFF. The CDR3, as DNA: TGTGCCAGCAGTCCCGACAGGGGGGGAACCGGGGAGCTGTTTTTT.

This clonotype was detected many times. This chain connects TRBV7-9 to TRBJ1-2; D gene uncertain. V was clipped by 5 bases and J by 4 bases, with 11 bases between them. The CDR3 is 13 residues long. From germline, CDR1 is SEHNR and CDR2 FQNEAQ (reference sequence). The CDR3, as DNA: TGTGCCAGCAGCGGCGGGCCGTCCTATGGCTACACCTTC. Amino acids: CASSGGPSYGYTF.

This chain connects TRBV28 to TRBJ1-5; TRBD1 is a possible D gene (6 bases). The CDR3 is 17 amino acids. CDR1 and CDR2 from the germline V gene are MDHEN and SYDVKM. V shed 3 bases and J shed 4 bases, with 19 bases lying between them. The CDR3 nucleotides read TGTGCCAGCAGTTTTCCGCCGTCGGGAACAGGGAATCAGCCCCAGCATTTT. Its protein product is CASSFPPSGTGNQPQHF.

This clonotype came up a few times. The chain links TRBV20-1 to TRBJ1-4; D unclear. The V end lost 1 base, the J end lost 0 bases, and 9 bases lay between the germline ends. The CDR3 consists of 15 residues. From germline, CDR1 is DFQATT and CDR2 SNEGSKA (reference sequence). This chain's CDR3 is CSARGPFSTNEKLFF. The CDR3 nucleotides read TGCAGTGCTAGAGGCCCGTTTTCAACTAATGAAAAACTGTTTTTT.

CDR3 in DNA: TGTGCCAGCCTTCAGCAATGGGGAACGAACACTGAAGCTTTCTTT. Translating gives CASLQQWGTNTEAFF. This chain links TRBV7-9 with TRBJ1-1; D gene ambiguous. CDR1 is SEHNR, CDR2 FQNEAQ, per germline (reference sequence). The CDR3 is 15 residues long. Trimming took off 8 bases at V and 1 base at J, with 17 bases between the two ends.

The rearrangement links TRBV5-1 to TRBJ2-3; 11 bases are a match to TRBD1. Germline CDR1 and CDR2: SGHRS and YFSETQ. The CDR3 contains 16 residues. Germline trimming cut 4 bases from V and 6 bases from J; bases unmatched to any gene: 10. CDR3: CASSGGQGAMGDTQYF. The CDR3 DNA is TGCGCCAGCAGCGGAGGACAGGGGGCAATGGGGGATACGCAGTATTTT. Looking up the rest from reference TRBV5-1 and TRBJ2-3 gives the full variable domain: KAGVTQTPRYLIKTRGQQVTLSCSPISGHRSVSWYQQTPGQGLQFLFEYFSETQRNKGNFPGRFSGRQFSNSRSEMNVSTLELGDSALYLCASSGGQGAMGDTQYFGPGTRLTVL.

This chain connects TRBV6-5 to TRBJ2-7; D is unresolved. V was clipped by 0 bases and J by 0 bases, with 9 bases between them. The CDR3 has 15 amino acids. Germline V gene lookup returns CDR1 MNHEY and CDR2 SVGAGI. The CDR3 loop reads CASSYSRSSSYEQYF. The CDR3 bases are TGTGCCAGCAGTTACTCGCGGTCCTCCTCCTACGAGCAGTACTTC.

This clonotype was seen more than once but under ten times. The chain carries TRBV6-5 and TRBJ2-7; TRBD1 agrees at 7 bases. Trimming removed 2 bases from V and 2 bases from J; junction bases left unmatched: 3. Germline CDR1 and CDR2: MNHEY and SVGAGI. This CDR3 contains 14 residues. CDR3 nucleotide sequence: TGTGCCAGCAGTTACCCAGGGGGTCCCTACGAGCAGTACTTC. This encodes CASSYPGGPYEQYF.

V usage is TRBV5-1 and J usage is TRBJ2-1; 9 bases match TRBD2. The germline gives CDR1 SGHRS, CDR2 YFSETQ. This CDR3 spans 14 amino acids. Losses at the gene ends were 5 bases for V and 8 bases for J; bases not matched to a gene: 8. The CDR3 here is CASRGGRALDEQFF. CDR3 in DNA: TGCGCCAGCAGAGGCGGGAGGGCCTTGGATGAGCAGTTCTTC.

This clonotype was seen ten or more times. The chain joins TRBV5-1 to TRBJ2-3, with 10 bases aligning to TRBD2. Germline CDR1 and CDR2: SGHRS and YFSETQ. This CDR3 is built from 17 residues. After removal of 2 bases from V and 3 bases from J, the junction contained 9 bases not matched to a gene. The CDR3 DNA sequence: TGCGCCAGCAGCTTTGGTATCCTAGCGGGGGCAACAGATACGCAGTATTTT. Amino acids: CASSFGILAGATDTQYF.

This clonotype has a handful of counts. This CDR3 reads CASGRATETQYF. Written as DNA, the CDR3 is TGTGCCAGCGGTCGAGCAACGGAGACCCAGTACTTC. The chain links TRBV6-5 to TRBJ2-5, with D unresolved. The CDR3 spans 12 residues. The ends were cut back, 8 bases at V and 5 bases at J, with 12 bases in the middle. Germline V lookup: CDR1 MNHEY, CDR2 SVGAGI.

In this sample, this clonotype turned up many times. The rearrangement links TRBV20-1 to TRBJ2-3, with 7 positions matching TRBD1. Per germline, CDR1 DFQATT and CDR2 SNEGSKA (reference sequence). The CDR3 has 14 residues. J gave up 4 bases and V 5 bases, and 9 bases lay outside the gene matches. The CDR3 sequence is CSALRDSRPDTQYF. CDR3 sequence (DNA): TGCAGTGCTCTCCGGGACAGTCGCCCAGATACGCAGTATTTT.

The V gene is TRBV6-2 or TRBV6-3, the J gene TRBJ2-7, with D unresolved. The V end lost 2 bases, the J end lost 4 bases, and 9 bases lay between the germline ends. The V gene's germline CDR1 is MNHEY and CDR2 SVGEGT. This CDR3 has 13 amino acids. CDR3 nucleotide sequence: TGTGCCAGCAGTTACGTGTCTAGGTACGAGCAGTACTTC. Translation: CASSYVSRYEQYF.

This clonotype has a handful of counts. This chain connects TRBV28 to TRBJ2-1, with 10 bases lining up with TRBD1. Per the germline V gene, CDR1 is MDHEN and CDR2 is SYDVKM. The V and J ends lost 5 bases and 2 bases, in that order; junction bases with no gene match: 6. CDR3 size: 16 residues. CDR3 in amino acids: CASSLDRGWTYNEQFF. The DNA of the CDR3 is TGTGCCAGCAGTCTGGACAGGGGGTGGACCTACAATGAGCAGTTCTTC.

The chain joins TRBV12-3 or TRBV12-4 to TRBJ2-7; D is undetermined. V lost 3 bases, J lost 2 bases, and 5 bases lay in between. The CDR3 sequence is 12 residues long. This CDR3 is CASSFLTYEQYF. CDR3 in DNA: TGTGCCAGCAGTTTCCTAACCTACGAGCAGTACTTC.

This clonotype was recorded many times. This chain links TRBV12-3 or TRBV12-4 with TRBJ1-1; D might be TRBD1 (6 bases). V gave up 3 bases and J gave up 1 base, with 9 bases separating them. This CDR3 has 14 residues. The CDR3 spells CASSFLGQNTEAFF. CDR3 in DNA: TGTGCCAGCAGTTTTTTGGGACAGAACACTGAAGCTTTCTTT.

The chain is built from TRBV28 and TRBJ2-1, with 9 positions matching TRBD1. CDR3 length equals 14 residues. Germline values: CDR1 MDHEN, CDR2 SYDVKM. The V and J ends lost 10 bases and 8 bases, in that order; junction bases with no gene match: 12. CDR3 bases: TGTGCCATCGGCCAGGGGACAGGGAACCATGAGCAGTTCTTC. Translating it yields CAIGQGTGNHEQFF.

The table lists this clonotype with a few counts. This chain links TRBV4-3 with TRBJ2-7; a possible D gene is TRBD2 (5 bases). The germline gives CDR1 LGHNA, CDR2 YSLEER. Trimming pared 0 bases from V and 2 bases from J, leaving 11 bases between. The CDR3 covers 15 residues. The CDR3 nucleotides are TGCGCCAGCAGCCAAGATTCGGCTAGCCCCTACGAGCAGTACTTC. This codes for CASSQDSASPYEQYF.

The gene calls are TRBV6-1 and TRBJ2-3; TRBD1 aligns across 10 bases. The CDR3 has 16 residues. V was clipped by 6 bases and J by 5 bases; unmatched bases: 11. CDR1 and CDR2 from the germline V gene are MNHNS and SASEGT. The CDR3 is CASSRDRGGTVDTQYF. CDR3 nucleotides: TGTGCCAGCAGCCGGGACAGGGGTGGGACAGTAGATACGCAGTATTTT.

This clonotype showed up many times. The gene calls are TRBV27 and TRBJ1-2; 7 bases are shared with TRBD1. After removal of 10 bases from V and 7 bases from J, the junction contained 27 bases not matched to a gene. The CDR3 loop spans 18 amino acids. CDR1 is MNHEY and CDR2 is SMNVEV in the germline V gene (reference sequence). CDR3 nucleotide sequence: TGTGCCACCACCGCGATACCTATCCGGGACAGCAGGGGCTTTGGCTACACCTTC. It translates to CATTAIPIRDSRGFGYTF.

This clonotype was picked up many times. DNA for the CDR3: TGCAGCGTAACCCGACTAGCGCGAGACGATACGCAGTATTTT. This encodes CSVTRLARDDTQYF. The chain is built from TRBV29-1 and TRBJ2-3, with 8 bases fitting TRBD2. The CDR3 runs to 14 residues. Germline CDR1 reads SQVTM; CDR2 reads ANQGSEA. V lost 6 bases to trimming and J lost 6 bases; unmatched junction nucleotides: 11.

The CDR3 region is CASSASGARQPQHF. The CDR3 DNA reads as TGTGCCAGCAGCGCGTCAGGGGCCCGCCAGCCCCAGCATTTT. The chain is built from TRBV7-6 and TRBJ1-5; D possibly corresponds to TRBD1 (6 bases). Per the germline V gene, CDR1 is SGHVS and CDR2 is FNYEAQ. The CDR3 loop spans 14 amino acids. Trimming left V 5 bases short and J 7 bases short, with 15 bases between.

This clonotype was detected only a few times. This chain uses TRBV11-2 with TRBJ1-1; weak D call: TRBD1 (6 bases). Germline assignment: CDR1 SGHAT and CDR2 FQNNGV. There are 17 residues in the CDR3. With 0 bases removed from V and 0 bases from J, the gap between germline ends came to 14 bases. The DNA of the CDR3 is TGTGCCAGCAGCTTAGATTTTGCAGGGGCACTGAACACTGAAGCTTTCTTT. This encodes CASSLDFAGALNTEAFF.

The chain has TRBV20-1 and TRBJ2-1, with D hard to call. The CDR3 extends over 16 amino acids. In germline, CDR1 is DFQATT, CDR2 SNEGSKA (reference sequence). The V end lost 0 bases, the J end lost 8 bases, and 20 bases lay between the germline ends. CDR3 bases: TGCAGTGCTAGAGACGGTCTCCGGAGATATGTGGATGAGCAGTTCTTC. Translation: CSARDGLRRYVDEQFF.

This clonotype was observed a handful of times. The chain combines TRBV20-1 with TRBJ2-7, with D possibly being TRBD1 (6 bases). V gave up 1 base and J gave up 0 bases, with 19 bases separating them. The CDR3 extends over 17 amino acids. Germline lookup yields CDR1 DFQATT and CDR2 SNEGSKA (reference sequence). This chain's CDR3 is CSARAQGPLFNSYEQYF. CDR3 DNA sequence: TGCAGTGCTAGAGCACAGGGTCCTTTATTTAACTCCTACGAGCAGTACTTC.

This clonotype was detected many times. The rearrangement links TRBV29-1 to TRBJ2-2; D remains ambiguous. The V end lost 4 bases, the J end lost 0 bases, and 9 bases lay between the germline ends. The germline V gene has CDR1 SQVTM and CDR2 ANQGSEA. This CDR3 has 14 residues. The CDR3 is CSVAGGPNTGELFF. The CDR3 region has the DNA TGCAGCGTTGCGGGCGGTCCGAACACCGGGGAGCTGTTTTTT.